Detailed here is one T cell receptor (beta chain). This clone is termed medium-sized (0.01 to 0.1%). Its antigen remains unidentified. It has no much larger one-base neighbor in the sample; base qualities were not kept. Other DNA sequences in the same sample also yield this CDR3. This specimen's time point label, per the study, means: about 25 weeks on oral tofacitinib. The treatment or condition label on this specimen signifies: oral pan-JAK inhibitor, 5-10 mg twice daily. Lesional scalp punch biopsies and peripheral blood were obtained from alopecia areata patients. PBMCs were isolated by density centrifugation and stained for CD3, CD4 and CD8, after which CD4+ and CD8+ T cells were sorted on a FACSAria. This entry is derived from a study of CD8+ T cells in alopecia areata listed by TCRdb under 2018. About the full investigation: The treated patients, all with moderate-to-severe alopecia areata, were enrolled in an open-label pilot trial of oral tofacitinib given at 5 to 10 mg twice daily. Patients received tofacitinib for 6 to 18 months and were then followed off drug for 6 months to check for delayed response and recurrence. The SALT score, which quantifies the percentage of affected scalp surface area, was used to measure disease severity in treated patients. To study T cell clonal expansion in alopecia areata, the researchers applied high-throughput TCRbeta sequencing to both the C3H/HeJ mouse model and human patients. Scalp tissue and sorted CD4+ and CD8+ peripheral blood T cells from patchy and totalis/universalis alopecia areata patients and from healthy controls were covered by human TCRbeta sequencing. Biopsies were taken from tofacitinib-treated patients at baseline and again at 4 and 24 weeks into treatment, and several of those patients also had a later scalp biopsy. Clonality in the scalp was compared among normal scalp (n=4), patchy alopecia areata scalp (n=8), and alopecia totalis/universalis scalp (n=8). RNA was obtained with the PAXgene miRNA kit for fixed scalp, the miRNeasy kit for PBMCs, and the RNeasy kit for mouse skin. Amplification of TCRbeta CDR3 regions was done by immunoSEQ multiplex PCR using 35 Vbeta forward primers and 13 Jbeta reverse primers.

Study-wide conclusions, independent of this receptor: Shared TCR sequences between patients were less evident than in mice, which may be partly attributable to HLA diversity in the patient population. During tofacitinib treatment, many expanded lesional clones remained in scalp and blood, and this persistence may partly explain relapse after treatment is stopped. Resident alphabeta T cells in normal human skin are also sequenced, complicating scalp TCR repertoire analysis, unlike mouse skin dominated by gammadelta T cells. Because the treated cohort was small and had only one nonresponder, larger studies are needed to examine links between baseline CD8+ expansion and response. Compared with normal scalp, lesional scalp, particularly in alopecia totalis/universalis, had higher clonality and more expanded CD8+ clones, which suggests antigenic drive. Tofacitinib significantly lowered scalp clonality and the number of expanded CD8+ clones among the top 100 scalp clones.

The library was made by the immunoSEQ multiplex PCR assay. RNA was extracted from all samples and reverse transcribed into cDNA, which served as template for TCR sequencing. First-strand cDNA was synthesized using SuperScript III with a 2:1 mix of oligo-dT and random hexamers. A synthetic immune receptor repertoire was used to assess amplification bias, and residual bias was removed computationally. As for the original processing: After raw reads were preprocessed to remove errors, the CDR3 was defined following IMGT conventions as running from the conserved cysteine to phenylalanine. Clonality was calculated as 1 minus Shannon entropy normalized by log2 of the number of productive unique TCRs. Whether scalp clones were CD4 or CD8 was inferred by matching scalp TCRbeta sequences against CD4 and CD8 repertoires sorted from blood. What TCRdb holds here is the immuneACCESS table cut down to in-frame rearrangements. Part of the clones is not present; checked against another copy, under half of the missing clones reflect an unresolved V gene, and the others are unexplained. That table furnishes V, J and clone size, whereas the DNA furnished D and trimming. Present in this sample are some 190,000 clones, approximately 61% of which were seen just once. 1% of the sample is in the top ten clones.

Reading the germline V gene (reference sequence) gives CDR1 MNHEY and CDR2 SMNVEV. Compared with germline, V lacks 2 bases and J lacks 0 bases; bases without a gene match: 1. The CDR3 starts with the cysteine, ends with the phenylalanine, and has 14 residues. Only the CDR3 DNA stays, 42 bases, in frame from base 1. The chain is assembled from TRBV27 and TRBJ2-7; TRBD2 fits 7 bases in the junction. The material sequenced was CD4+ T cells sorted from blood, taken at week 24, from a patient treated with tofacitinib. This receptor was identified in a human donor with alopecia areata. Here is the DNA: TGTGCCAGCAGTTTAACGGGGGGCTCCTACGAGCAGTACTTC. This is translated as CASSLTGGSYEQYF.